This T cell receptor (beta chain) was captured by sequencing in a study of cytomegalovirus exposure and HLA in healthy donors. At the time of sampling, donors were nominally healthy, though unrecorded immune exposures were likely. Findings and limits, study-wide: Several of the most significant clusters appeared linked to common viral pathogens, based on a later analysis. A highly shared variant cluster was judged a likely technical artifact. Beyond CMV serostatus, there was no information to go on about immune exposure.

Germline CDR1 SSHAT, CDR2 FNYEAQ (reference sequence). The CDR3 runs to 15 residues. Trimming stripped 5 bases from V and 0 bases from J, with 13 bases between. Of note for this clone: Its antigen remains unknown.

PCR used 60 Vbeta primers and 13 Jbeta primers. Sequencing was performed with immunoSEQ multiplex PCR; in TCRdb, only in-frame clones are kept and a portion is missing. The data show about 120,000 clones, about 78% seen once. The sequenced sample consisted of PBMCs. The clonotype originates from a woman in her thirties or forties in good health and CMV-seropositive. The chain joins TRBV7-7 to TRBJ1-1; TRBD1 is a possible D gene (6 bases). The CDR3 nucleotides are TGTGCCAGCAGCCGTTGGGGGGGCCTGAACACTGAAGCTTTCTTT. Translating it yields CASSRWGGLNTEAFF.